One sample yielded the 22 T cell receptor beta chains listed below, sequenced in a study of beta chain features in type 1 diabetes. Of the isolated RNA, all was reverse transcribed, and so the sequenced material was expressed TCRB transcripts. Only in-frame clones appear in the TCRdb table, and some are missing; sequencing was by immunoSEQ multiplex PCR. The sample lists approximately 260,000 clones, roughly 21% occurring once. Study-level points and caveats: Moderately but significantly shorter TCRB CDR3s were found in Type 1 diabetes patients in all four CD4+ subsets.

These receptors have no identified antigens. The sample consisted of naive CD4+ T cells from blood. These receptor sequences come from a woman between 35 and 50 years old with type 1 diabetes.

The chain carries TRBV5-4 and TRBJ2-3, with D perhaps TRBD1 (5 bases). This CDR3 has 12 amino acids. Trimming took off 1 base at V and 13 bases at J, with 13 bases between the two ends. Germline V gene lookup returns CDR1 SGHNT and CDR2 YYREEE (reference sequence). The CDR3 nucleotides are TGTGCCAGCAGCTTGACCAGCAGGGTTAAGTATTTT. Amino acid sequence: CASSLTSRVKYF.

The rearrangement joins TRBV7-9 to TRBJ2-5; the match to TRBD1 covers 8 bases. Losses at the gene ends were 3 bases for V and 4 bases for J; bases not matched to a gene: 7. CDR3 length: 15 residues. Per germline, CDR1 SEHNR and CDR2 FQNEAQ (reference sequence). In nucleotides, the CDR3 is TGTGCCAGCAGCTTCTACGGAGACAGGGGAGAGACCCAGTACTTC. Protein: CASSFYGDRGETQYF.

This clone was observed a few times. This chain connects TRBV5-1 to TRBJ1-2; D gene ambiguous. This CDR3 contains 12 residues. Trimming cost V 5 bases and J 4 bases, with 9 bases left between them. Germline V gene data show CDR1 as SGHRS and CDR2 as YFSETQ. CDR3 region: CASRGSFYGYTF. CDR3 coding DNA: TGCGCCAGCAGGGGCAGCTTCTATGGCTACACCTTC.

This clone has a handful of counts. The V gene is TRBV7-3, the J gene TRBJ1-2, with TRBD1 matching over 8 bases. Germline V lookup: CDR1 SGHTA, CDR2 FQGTGA. The CDR3 runs 17 residues. V dropped 2 bases and J dropped 7; count of bases not matched to a gene: 15. The CDR3 bases are TGTGCCAGCAGCTTAGGGTCGACAGGGGATTCCCGGGCTGGCTACACCTTC. This codes for CASSLGSTGDSRAGYTF.

CDR3 bases: TGTGCCAGCTCTCAGGTAAAATACGAGCAGTACTTC. This translates into CASSQVKYEQYF. J is TRBJ2-7 and V is TRBV28; no clear D. CDR3 length equals 12 residues. Germline CDR1 reads MDHEN; CDR2 reads SYDVKM. V was clipped by 8 bases and J by 4 bases, with 12 bases between them. The variable domain in full, completed from reference TRBV28 and TRBJ2-7, reads DVKVTQSSRYLVKRTGEKVFLECVQDMDHENMFWYRQDPGLGLRLIYFSYDVKMKEKGDIPEGYSVSREKKERFSLILESASTNQTSMYLCASSQVKYEQYFGPGTRLTVT.

This clone was observed a handful of times. The gene calls are TRBV28 and TRBJ1-6; 8 bases line up with TRBD1. J lost 14 bases, V lost 7 bases, and 13 bases had no gene match. The V gene's germline CDR1 is MDHEN and CDR2 SYDVKM. The CDR3 length is 14 residues. This CDR3 is CASNRQGPGGSLHF. For the CDR3, the DNA is TGTGCCAGCAACCGACAGGGGCCAGGGGGATCCCTCCACTTT.

The rearrangement joins TRBV15 to TRBJ1-5; the D gene is possibly TRBD1 (5 bases). The CDR3 is 16 residues long. V was shortened by 1 base and J by 0 bases, with 10 bases between the two germline ends. Per germline, CDR1 LNHNV and CDR2 YYDKDF (reference sequence). The CDR3 bases are TGTGCCACCAGCAGAGGTCAGGGATTTAGCAATCAGCCCCAGCATTTT. It specifies CATSRGQGFSNQPQHF.

CDR3 sequence reads: CASSQGSGTYEQYF. In DNA form, the CDR3 reads TGCGCCAGCAGCCAGGGTTCAGGCACCTACGAGCAGTACTTC. The chain uses TRBV4-3 and TRBJ2-7; D not resolved. CDR1 and CDR2 (germline): LGHNA, YSLEER. V shed 3 bases and J shed 2 bases, with 11 bases lying between them. The CDR3 spans 14 residues.

This clone was seen more than once but under ten times. The rearrangement joins TRBV27 to TRBJ2-1, with 7 bases lining up with TRBD1. Germline V gene sequence: CDR1 MNHEY, CDR2 SMNVEV (reference sequence). This CDR3 is built from 14 residues. Losses at the gene ends were 5 bases for V and 8 bases for J; bases not matched to a gene: 9. CDR3 nucleotide sequence: TGTGCCAGCAGTCCCCACAGGGGTGGGGATGAGCAGTTCTTC. Translating it yields CASSPHRGGDEQFF.

This clone was counted only a few times. The chain is built from TRBV9 and TRBJ2-1; D not certain. Per the germline V gene, CDR1 is SGDLS and CDR2 is YYNGEE. The CDR3 sequence is 15 residues long. The V gene lost 4 bases and the J gene lost 0 bases, with 11 bases spanning the gap. Here the CDR3 reads CASSLLSSSYNEQFF. Written as DNA, the CDR3 is TGTGCCAGCAGCCTTCTTAGTTCCTCCTACAATGAGCAGTTCTTC.

This clone was found a few times. The CDR3: CASSQFRRGVSSYEQYF. CDR3 in DNA: TGCGCCAGCAGCCAATTCCGCAGGGGGGTAAGCAGCTACGAGCAGTACTTC. V and J are TRBV4-1 and TRBJ2-7, with a weak D call TRBD1 (7 bases). The V end was cut by 2 bases, the J end by 3 bases, with 20 bases between. CDR3 length equals 17 residues. Germline assignment: CDR1 MGHRA and CDR2 YSYEKL.

Concerning this clone: Other DNA variants within this sample encode the same CDR3. The V gene is TRBV4-3, the J gene TRBJ1-5; D is undetermined. The CDR3 spans 14 residues. V lost 0 bases to trimming and J lost 5 bases, with 8 bases between them. Per the germline V gene, CDR1 is LGHNA and CDR2 is YSLEER. As DNA, the CDR3 is TGCGCCAGCAGCCAAGACCGCGGGTATCAGCCCCAGCATTTT. It translates to CASSQDRGYQPQHF.

This clone was observed a handful of times. The chain employs TRBV15 and TRBJ2-3; 8 nucleotides align to TRBD2. Unmatched junction bases numbered 7, after V lost 0 bases and J lost 5 bases. The CDR3 covers 16 residues. Germline V CDR1 and CDR2: LNHNV, YYDKDF (reference sequence). The CDR3 bases are TGTGCCACCAGCAGAGATAAAGCGGGAGAAGGAGATACGCAGTATTTT. This codes for CATSRDKAGEGDTQYF.

The chain recombines TRBV9 with TRBJ2-3; 8 bases agree with TRBD1. Trimming cost V 3 bases and J 2 bases; bases outside gene matches: 2. The CDR3 has 14 residues. CDR1 SGDLS and CDR2 YYNGEE come from the germline V gene. The CDR3 region is CASSGDRYTDTQYF. DNA of the CDR3: TGTGCCAGCAGCGGGGACAGGTACACAGATACGCAGTATTTT.

This clone showed up just a few times. The same CDR3 is also encoded by other DNA sequences in this sample. The V gene is TRBV28, the J gene TRBJ2-7; TRBD1 aligns across 8 bases. V lost 5 bases, J lost 2 bases, and 2 bases stayed unmatched. The V gene's germline CDR1 is MDHEN and CDR2 SYDVKM. CDR3 length equals 13 residues. CDR3 sequence: CASSRTGTYEQYF. CDR3 coding DNA: TGTGCCAGCAGTCGGACAGGGACCTACGAGCAGTACTTC.

J is TRBJ2-5 and V is TRBV2; 11 positions agree with TRBD2. Trimming removed 8 bases from V and 5 bases from J; junction bases left unmatched: 7. The germline gives CDR1 SNHLY, CDR2 FYNNEI. CDR3 size: 14 residues. CDR3 in DNA: TGTGCCAGCGGGACTAGCGGAGTCGATGAGACCCAGTACTTC. Residues: CASGTSGVDETQYF. Supplemented by reference TRBV2 and TRBJ2-5, the full variable domain reads EPEVTQTPSHQVTQMGQEVILRCVPISNHLYFYWYRQILGQKVEFLVSFYNNEISEKSEIFDDQFSVERPDGSNFTLKIRSTKLEDSAMYFCASGTSGVDETQYFGPGTRLLVL.

In its sample, this clone was seen a few times. V usage is TRBV5-4 and J usage is TRBJ2-2; D call uncertain. Germline CDR1 SGHNT, CDR2 YYREEE (reference sequence). The CDR3 is 12 residues long. The V end lost 2 bases, the J end lost 6 bases, and 5 bases lay between the germline ends. For the CDR3, the DNA is TGTGCCAGCAGCTTAACAGCCGGGGAGCTGTTTTTT. Amino acids: CASSLTAGELFF.

This sequence joins TRBV7-9 and TRBJ2-5, with 7 bases matching TRBD2. Germline CDR1 SEHNR, CDR2 FQNEAQ (reference sequence). The junction had 6 bases not matched to a gene; V was cut back by 3 bases and J by 5 bases. CDR3 length equals 14 residues. The CDR3, as DNA: TGTGCCAGCAGCTTCGCGGGAGCTGGGGAGACCCAGTACTTC. Protein: CASSFAGAGETQYF.

This clone was counted a few times. The chain couples TRBV7-6 to TRBJ2-5; D gene uncertain. The CDR3 is 12 residues long. Looked up from germline, CDR1 is SGHVS and CDR2 is FNYEAQ. Trimming stripped 5 bases from V and 4 bases from J, with 8 bases between. CDR3 protein: CASSPTRETQYF. The CDR3, as DNA: TGTGCCAGCAGCCCCACAAGAGAGACCCAGTACTTC.

The chain employs TRBV7-3 and TRBJ2-5; D perhaps matches TRBD1 (6 bases). Deletions cut 1 base from V and 5 bases from J, with 11 bases between. In germline, CDR1 is SGHTA, CDR2 FQGTGA. This CDR3 has 14 residues. CDR3 sequence reads: CASSLMGARETQYF. For the CDR3, the DNA is TGTGCCAGCAGCTTAATGGGGGCGCGGGAGACCCAGTACTTC.

The V gene is TRBV29-1, the J gene TRBJ1-1; a weak D match, TRBD1 (6 bases). Germline-derived CDR1 and CDR2 are SQVTM and ANQGSEA. V was clipped by 8 bases and J by 3 bases, with 13 bases between them. This CDR3 comprises 12 residues. The CDR3 sequence is CSSGAADTEAFF. CDR3 bases: TGCAGCTCAGGGGCAGCGGACACTGAAGCTTTCTTT.

The chain recombines TRBV30 with TRBJ2-5; D is perhaps TRBD1 (6 bases). The V gene lost 0 bases and the J gene lost 5 bases, with 19 bases spanning the gap. CDR3 length: 16 amino acids. Germline CDR1 and CDR2: GTSNPN and SVGIG (reference sequence). The CDR3 spells CAWSVRPLGGYETQYF. The CDR3 DNA reads TGTGCCTGGAGTGTACGTCCCCTAGGGGGATATGAGACCCAGTACTTC.